The sequence of this TCR beta chain was determined in a study of blood T cell repertoires in COVID-19. Measured with immunoSEQ multiplex PCR; TCRdb has only the in-frame clones, and not every one. The sample records 40,000 to 60,000 clones, approximately 90% being singletons. As regards this clone: One end of the junction varies from germline; a read error may be responsible.

Input material: peripheral blood. This receptor was obtained from a woman at least 80 years old with COVID-19, enrolled during active disease.

The CDR3 DNA follows: TGTGCTAGCAGCTTGACAGGGGGCAACACCGGGGAGCTGTTTTTT. Its translation: CASSLTGGNTGELFF. This rearrangement joins TRBV7-7 to TRBJ2-2; 10 bases align to TRBD1. There are 15 residues in the CDR3. Germline CDR1 is SSHAT and CDR2 is FNYEAQ (reference sequence).